Listed here are 23 T cell receptor beta chains from one sample, sequenced in a study of T cell repertoires in cytomegalovirus infection. TCRdb redid the calling of the reads with MiXCR, one entry per CDR3 protein. The repertoire has around 260,000 distinct CDR3 sequences, 8% to 9.5% of them found once; the top ten carry around 15%. The specimen was PBMCs. Every receptor here comes from a human donor in good health (CMV status not recorded). Some clones in this sample may be carry-over from other donors' samples.

This clonotype was counted ten times or more. The chain couples TRBV5-4 to TRBJ1-6; TRBD1 agrees at 8 bases. The CDR3 totals 16 residues. The germline CDR1 and CDR2 sequences are SGHNT and YYREEE (reference sequence). V lost 4 bases, J lost 8 bases, and 11 bases stayed unmatched. The CDR3 sequence is CASSIPGQEVHSPLHF. The DNA for the CDR3 is TGTGCCAGCAGCATACCGGGACAGGAGGTCCATTCACCCCTCCACTTT.

As to this clonotype: At one end, the junction sequence differs from germline, possibly due to a read error. The genes are TRBV6-1 and TRBJ2-1, with 7 bases identical to TRBD2. The CDR3 consists of 14 residues. Looked up from germline, CDR1 is MNHNS and CDR2 is SASEGT. In nucleotides, the CDR3 is TGTGCCGGCAGTTTGGCGGGAGAACCCCATGAGCAGTTCTTC. Translated, it gives CAGSLAGEPHEQFF.

This chain links TRBV5-3 with TRBJ2-3, with 12 bases identical to TRBD2. TRBV5-3 qualifies as an ORF whose function is uncertain. V was clipped by 8 bases and J by 3 bases; unmatched bases: 7. CDR3 length: 15 residues. The CDR3 DNA reads TGTGCCAGCAGCGCGACTAGCGGGAGTACAGATACGCAGTATTTT. Translating it yields CASSATSGSTDTQYF.

This clonotype was counted at least ten times. J is TRBJ1-2 and V is TRBV28; D is unresolved. The V end was cut by 6 bases, the J end by 0 bases, with 11 bases between. The CDR3 contains 14 residues. Germline V gene sequence: CDR1 MDHEN, CDR2 SYDVKM. Here the CDR3 DNA reads TGTGCCAGCAGCGGTCATCCGCCTAACTATGGCTACACCTTC. It encodes CASSGHPPNYGYTF.

This clonotype was found many times. CDR3 in amino acids: CASSLKVTEAFF. CDR3 DNA: TGTGCCAGCAGCTTAAAGGTTACTGAAGCTTTCTTT. The J gene is TRBJ1-1, the V gene TRBV7-2; D not certain. This CDR3 comprises 12 residues. The ends were cut back, 2 bases at V and 5 bases at J, with 6 bases in the middle. Germline-derived CDR1 and CDR2 are SGHTA and FQGNSA.

This clonotype has more than one count but fewer than ten. The rearrangement joins TRBV6-2 or TRBV6-3 to TRBJ1-5; TRBD1 matches 7 bases. Unmatched junction bases numbered 5, after V lost 7 bases and J lost 2 bases. Germline lookup yields CDR1 MNHEY and CDR2 SVGEGT. The CDR3 covers 14 residues. CDR3: CASKTDRGNQPQHF. In DNA, the CDR3 is TGTGCCAGCAAGACAGACAGGGGCAATCAGCCCCAGCATTTT.

This clonotype was observed a handful of times. The V gene is TRBV7-9, the J gene TRBJ1-3; tentative D call: TRBD1 (5 bases). CDR3 length equals 13 residues. V shed 5 bases and J shed 2 bases, with 7 bases lying between them. Germline CDR1 reads SEHNR; CDR2 reads FQNEAQ (reference sequence). In DNA form, the CDR3 reads TGTGCCAGCAGCGCCAGGGCTGGAAACACCATATATTTT. The encoded protein is CASSARAGNTIYF.

This clonotype was seen repeatedly, ten times or more. This chain links TRBV7-2 with TRBJ1-2, with D perhaps matching TRBD1 (5 bases). Trimming removed 3 bases from V and 7 bases from J, with 12 bases in between. Germline loops: CDR1 SGHTA, CDR2 FQGNSA. The CDR3 has 13 amino acids. The CDR3 coding sequence is TGTGCCAGCAGCTTCCAGGGCCTCGGTGGCTACACCTTC. This sequence encodes CASSFQGLGGYTF.

This clonotype was recorded many times. The chain recombines TRBV5-4 with TRBJ2-5, with 7 bases matching TRBD1. CDR3 length equals 14 residues. J lost 2 bases, V lost 4 bases, and 5 bases had no gene match. Germline CDR1 reads SGHNT; CDR2 reads YYREEE (reference sequence). In DNA form, the CDR3 reads TGTGCCAGCAGCCCTGGGACAGCTCAAGAGACCCAGTACTTC. The encoded protein is CASSPGTAQETQYF.

In this sample, this clonotype turned up many times. This chain links TRBV7-2 with TRBJ2-3; 7 bases align to TRBD2. The germline CDR1 and CDR2 sequences are SGHTA and FQGNSA. J lost 6 bases, V lost 1 base, and 10 bases had no gene match. The CDR3 is 16 residues long. CDR3 sequence reads: CASSLDAGGTADTQYF. In DNA form, the CDR3 reads TGTGCCAGCAGCTTAGATGCCGGGGGGACCGCGGATACGCAGTATTTT.

This clonotype was observed many times. The chain uses TRBV7-2 and TRBJ2-1; D is unresolved. The germline CDR1 and CDR2 sequences are SGHTA and FQGNSA. V was pared by 7 bases and J by 9 bases, with 10 bases between. The CDR3 sequence is 11 residues long. The CDR3: CASTQSTEQFF. In DNA form, the CDR3 reads TGTGCCAGCACCCAATCAACTGAGCAGTTCTTC. The full variable domain, with the rest looked up from reference TRBV7-2 and TRBJ2-1, is GAGVSQSPSNKVTEKGKDVELRCDPISGHTALYWYRQSLGQGLEFLIYFQGNSAPDKSGLPSDRFSAERTGGSVSTLTIQRTQQEDSAVYLCASTQSTEQFFGPGTRLTVL.

This clonotype was seen many times. The J gene is TRBJ1-4, the V gene TRBV7-2, with D perhaps matching TRBD1 (5 bases). V lost 1 base, J lost 5 bases, and 11 bases lay in between. The CDR3 totals 15 residues. Germline V CDR1 and CDR2: SGHTA, FQGNSA. CDR3 sequence: CASSLGWGRNEKLFF. CDR3 nucleotide sequence: TGTGCCAGCAGCTTAGGCTGGGGGAGGAATGAAAAACTGTTTTTT.

This clonotype was seen more than once but under ten times. The chain recombines TRBV12-3 or TRBV12-4 with TRBJ1-2; D gene unclear. The CDR3 runs 14 residues. The ends were cut back, 2 bases at V and 1 base at J, with 8 bases in the middle. Written as DNA, the CDR3 is TGTGCCAGCAGTTTAAGGTCAGGTAACTATGGCTACACCTTC. Translated, it gives CASSLRSGNYGYTF.

Details on this clonotype: Possible read error: a much larger clone is one base away. The rearrangement links TRBV4-3 to TRBJ1-6, with no clear D. The CDR3 has 13 amino acids. The V end lost 0 bases, the J end lost 15 bases, and 12 bases lay between the germline ends. The V gene's germline CDR1 is LGHNA and CDR2 YSLEER. DNA for the CDR3: TGCGCCAGCAGCCAAGATATCCTCTCGGTCCTCCACTTT. This codes for CASSQDILSVLHF.

This clonotype has more than one count but fewer than ten. V is TRBV30 and J is TRBJ2-7, with D uncertain. V was shortened by 2 bases and J by 3 bases, with 5 bases between the two germline ends. The CDR3 is made up of 11 amino acids. Germline V lookup: CDR1 GTSNPN, CDR2 SVGIG (reference sequence). CDR3 sequence: CAWSRDYEQYF. The CDR3 nucleotides are TGTGCCTGGAGTCGCGACTACGAGCAGTACTTC.

This clonotype was detected ten times or more. The V and J genes are TRBV7-2 and TRBJ1-1, with TRBD1 matching over 8 bases. The CDR3 extends over 13 amino acids. In germline, CDR1 is SGHTA, CDR2 FQGNSA. V gave up 3 bases and J gave up 4 bases; unmatched junction bases: 1. CDR3 residues: CASSFTGGTEAFF. CDR3 in DNA: TGTGCCAGCAGCTTTACAGGGGGCACTGAAGCTTTCTTT.

This clonotype was seen a handful of times. The CDR3 DNA is TGTGCCAGCGCCCCCGTAGTAACCTACGAGCAGTACTTC. It is translated as CASAPVVTYEQYF. This chain joins TRBV27 and TRBJ2-7; D is unclear. This CDR3 spans 13 amino acids. V was clipped by 8 bases and J by 2 bases, with 13 bases between them. Germline assignment: CDR1 MNHEY and CDR2 SMNVEV (reference sequence).

This clonotype showed up many times. The CDR3 is CASSLEGLRNTEAFF. The CDR3 DNA reads as TGTGCCAGCAGCTTAGAGGGGCTGAGGAACACTGAAGCTTTCTTT. The V and J genes are TRBV7-9 and TRBJ1-1; D is perhaps TRBD1 (5 bases). Trimming shortened V by 1 base and J by 1 base, and 10 bases separated the two germline ends. The CDR3 consists of 15 residues. Per germline, CDR1 SEHNR and CDR2 FQNEAQ (reference sequence).

This clonotype was counted between two and nine times. The V call is TRBV30, the J call TRBJ1-6; 9 bases fit TRBD1. CDR1 and CDR2 from the germline V gene are GTSNPN and SVGIG (reference sequence). CDR3 length: 14 residues. After removal of 3 bases from V and 9 bases from J, the junction contained 6 bases not matched to a gene. The CDR3 loop reads CAWRDRDRVSPLHF. DNA of the CDR3: TGTGCCTGGAGGGACCGGGACAGGGTTTCACCCCTCCACTTT.

This clonotype was found many times. The chain couples TRBV7-2 to TRBJ2-5; the D call may be TRBD1 or TRBD2 (6 bases each). Trimming pared 1 base from V and 2 bases from J, leaving 8 bases between. CDR1 and CDR2 from the germline V gene are SGHTA and FQGNSA. The CDR3 runs to 14 residues. The chain's CDR3 is CASSLGRGQETQYF. The CDR3 coding sequence is TGTGCCAGCAGCTTAGGGAGGGGGCAAGAGACCCAGTACTTC.

This clonotype was detected many times. The chain uses TRBV12-5 and TRBJ1-1; perhaps TRBD1 as D (6 bases). With 0 bases removed from V and 0 bases from J, the gap between germline ends came to 11 bases. The CDR3 sequence is 16 residues long. Germline V CDR1 and CDR2: LGHNT, FRNRAP. The CDR3 region has the DNA TGTGCTAGTGGTTTGGTACTAGACAGGATGAACACTGAAGCTTTCTTT. Its translation: CASGLVLDRMNTEAFF.

The chain links TRBV19 to TRBJ1-6; TRBD1 is a possible D gene (6 bases). The CDR3 has 17 amino acids. Germline CDR1 LNHDA, CDR2 SQIVND (reference sequence). The V gene lost 6 bases and the J gene lost 4 bases, with 19 bases spanning the gap. CDR3 sequence (DNA): TGTGCCAGTAGGCCGGGACAAGATTGGGTATATAATTCACCCCTCCACTTT. Translation gives CASRPGQDWVYNSPLHF.

This clonotype appeared many times. The rearrangement joins TRBV7-2 to TRBJ1-2; weak D call: TRBD1 (5 bases). Germline CDR1 and CDR2: SGHTA and FQGNSA. V gave up 7 bases and J gave up 5 bases, with 17 bases separating them. CDR3 length: 14 amino acids. The CDR3 loop is CASISSAGRYGYTF. The CDR3 DNA is TGTGCCAGCATCAGTAGCGCGGGACGGTATGGCTACACCTTC.